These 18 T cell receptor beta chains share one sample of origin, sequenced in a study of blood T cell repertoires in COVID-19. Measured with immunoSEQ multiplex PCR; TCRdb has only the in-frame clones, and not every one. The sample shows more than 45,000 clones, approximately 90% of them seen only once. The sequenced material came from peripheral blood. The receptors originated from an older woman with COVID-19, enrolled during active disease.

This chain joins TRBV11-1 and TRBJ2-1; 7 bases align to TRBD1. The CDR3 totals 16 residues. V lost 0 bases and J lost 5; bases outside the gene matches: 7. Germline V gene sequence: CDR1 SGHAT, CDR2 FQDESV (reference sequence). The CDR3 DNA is TGTGCCAGCAGCTTAGCGCTGGGACAGCATAACAATGAGCAGTTCTTC. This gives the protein CASSLALGQHNNEQFF.

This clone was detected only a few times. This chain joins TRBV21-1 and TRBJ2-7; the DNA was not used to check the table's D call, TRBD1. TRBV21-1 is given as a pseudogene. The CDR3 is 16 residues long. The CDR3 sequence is CASSHSLGTGPYEQYF. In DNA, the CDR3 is TGTGCCAGCAGCCATTCCCTTGGGACAGGGCCCTACGAGCAGTACTTC.

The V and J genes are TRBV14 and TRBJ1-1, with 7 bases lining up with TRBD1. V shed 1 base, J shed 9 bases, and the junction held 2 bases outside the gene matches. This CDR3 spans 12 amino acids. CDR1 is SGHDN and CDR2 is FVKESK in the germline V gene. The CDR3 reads CASSQVRGQAFF. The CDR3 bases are TGTGCCAGCAGCCAAGTGAGGGGGCAAGCTTTCTTT.

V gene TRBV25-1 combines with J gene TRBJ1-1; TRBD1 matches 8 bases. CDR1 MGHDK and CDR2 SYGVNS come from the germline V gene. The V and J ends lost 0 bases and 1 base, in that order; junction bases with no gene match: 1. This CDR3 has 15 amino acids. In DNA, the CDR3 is TGTGCCAGCAGTGAATACGGACAGGGGAACACTGAAGCTTTCTTT. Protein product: CASSEYGQGNTEAFF.

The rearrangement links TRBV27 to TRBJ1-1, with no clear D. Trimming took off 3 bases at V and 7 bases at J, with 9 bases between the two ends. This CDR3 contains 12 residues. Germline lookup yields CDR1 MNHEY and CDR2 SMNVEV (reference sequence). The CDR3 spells CASSFRGSEAFF. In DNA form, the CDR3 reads TGTGCCAGCAGTTTTCGGGGAAGTGAAGCTTTCTTT.

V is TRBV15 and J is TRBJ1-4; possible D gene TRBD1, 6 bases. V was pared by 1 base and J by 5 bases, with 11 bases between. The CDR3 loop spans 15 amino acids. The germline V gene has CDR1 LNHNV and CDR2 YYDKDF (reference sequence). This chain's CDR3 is CATSRVGGANEKLFF. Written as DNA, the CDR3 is TGTGCCACCAGCAGAGTTGGGGGCGCAAATGAAAAACTGTTTTTT.

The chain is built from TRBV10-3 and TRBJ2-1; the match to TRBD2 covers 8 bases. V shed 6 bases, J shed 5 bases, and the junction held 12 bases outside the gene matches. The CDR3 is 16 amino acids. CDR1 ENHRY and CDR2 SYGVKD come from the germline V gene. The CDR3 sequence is CAIRNTGDSGDNEQFF. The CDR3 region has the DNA TGTGCCATCAGGAACACGGGAGATAGCGGGGACAATGAGCAGTTCTTC.

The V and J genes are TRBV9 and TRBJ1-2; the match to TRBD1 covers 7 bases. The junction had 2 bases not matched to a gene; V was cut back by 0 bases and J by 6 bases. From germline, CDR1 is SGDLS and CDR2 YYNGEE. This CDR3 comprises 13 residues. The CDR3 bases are TGTGCCAGCAGCGTAGTAACAGGGGATGGCTACACCTTC. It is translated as CASSVVTGDGYTF.

The CDR3 nucleotides are TGTGCCACCAGTGAACGGGGACTAGCGGCCGAGCAGTTCTTC. It specifies CATSERGLAAEQFF. The chain joins TRBV24-1 to TRBJ2-1; TRBD2 aligns across 11 bases. CDR1 is KGHDR, CDR2 SFDVKD, per germline. The CDR3 consists of 14 residues. The junction had 5 bases not matched to a gene; V was cut back by 4 bases and J by 10 bases.

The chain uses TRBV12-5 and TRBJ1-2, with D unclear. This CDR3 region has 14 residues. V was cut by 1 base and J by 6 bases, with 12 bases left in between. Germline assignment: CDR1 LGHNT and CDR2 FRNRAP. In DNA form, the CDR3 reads TGTGCTAGTGGTTTGGGAGTGGTTGAAAATGGCTACACCTTC. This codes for CASGLGVVENGYTF.

As DNA, the CDR3 is TGTGCCAGCCGGGACAGGGGCTCCTATGGCTACACCTTC. It is translated as CASRDRGSYGYTF. The V and J genes are TRBV19 and TRBJ1-2; 10 bases align to TRBD1. With V trimmed by 9 bases and J by 4 bases, 5 bases remained unmatched. Per germline, CDR1 LNHDA and CDR2 SQIVND (reference sequence). This CDR3 has 13 amino acids.

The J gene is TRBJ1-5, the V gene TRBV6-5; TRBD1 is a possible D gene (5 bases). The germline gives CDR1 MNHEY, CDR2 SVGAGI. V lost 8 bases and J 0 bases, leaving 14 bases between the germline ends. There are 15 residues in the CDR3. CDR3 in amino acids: CASDGGGYSNQPQHF. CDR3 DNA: TGTGCCAGCGACGGTGGGGGGTATAGCAATCAGCCCCAGCATTTT.

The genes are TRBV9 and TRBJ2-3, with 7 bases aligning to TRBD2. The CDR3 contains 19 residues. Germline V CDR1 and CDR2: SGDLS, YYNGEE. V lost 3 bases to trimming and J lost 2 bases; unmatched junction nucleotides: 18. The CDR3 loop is CASSGRPASSGPDTDTQYF. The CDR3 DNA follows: TGTGCCAGCAGCGGGAGGCCGGCCTCTAGCGGACCAGACACAGATACGCAGTATTTT.

The CDR3 reads CASSWGLAGARDYNEQFF. In DNA, the CDR3 is TGCGCCAGCAGCTGGGGACTAGCGGGAGCCCGGGACTACAATGAGCAGTTCTTC. This chain connects TRBV5-1 to TRBJ2-1; TRBD2 matches 14 bases. Germline CDR1 SGHRS, CDR2 YFSETQ. The CDR3 sequence is 18 residues long. Unmatched junction bases numbered 8, after V lost 3 bases and J lost 3 bases.

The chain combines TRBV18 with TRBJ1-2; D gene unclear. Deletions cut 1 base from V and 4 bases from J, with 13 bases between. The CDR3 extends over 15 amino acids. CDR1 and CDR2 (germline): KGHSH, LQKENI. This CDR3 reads CASSPLEGVGYGYTF. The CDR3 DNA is TGTGCCAGCTCACCACTGGAGGGAGTTGGCTATGGCTACACCTTC.

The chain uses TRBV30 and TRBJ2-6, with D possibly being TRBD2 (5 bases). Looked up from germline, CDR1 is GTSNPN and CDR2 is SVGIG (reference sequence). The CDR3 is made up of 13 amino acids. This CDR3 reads CAVSRGGANVLTF. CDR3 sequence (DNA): TGTGCGGTCAGTCGGGGTGGGGCCAACGTCCTGACTTTC.

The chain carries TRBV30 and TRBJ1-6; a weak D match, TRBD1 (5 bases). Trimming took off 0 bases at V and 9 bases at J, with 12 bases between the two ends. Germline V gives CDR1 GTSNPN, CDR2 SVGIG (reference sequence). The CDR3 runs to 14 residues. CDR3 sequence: CAWSVRGEGSPLHF. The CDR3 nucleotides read TGTGCCTGGAGTGTACGAGGGGAGGGTTCACCCCTCCACTTT.

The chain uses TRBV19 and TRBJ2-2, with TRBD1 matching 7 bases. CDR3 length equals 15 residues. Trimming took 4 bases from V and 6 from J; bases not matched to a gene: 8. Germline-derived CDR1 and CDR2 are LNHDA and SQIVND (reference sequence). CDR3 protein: CASSKRQGPAGELFF. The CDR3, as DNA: TGTGCCAGTAGTAAACGACAGGGTCCCGCCGGGGAGCTGTTTTTT. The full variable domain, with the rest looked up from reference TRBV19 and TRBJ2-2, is DGGITQSPKYLFRKEGQNVTLSCEQNLNHDAMYWYRQDPGQGLRLIYYSQIVNDFQKGDIAEGYSVSREKKESFPLTVTSAQKNPTAFYLCASSKRQGPAGELFFGEGSRLTVL.